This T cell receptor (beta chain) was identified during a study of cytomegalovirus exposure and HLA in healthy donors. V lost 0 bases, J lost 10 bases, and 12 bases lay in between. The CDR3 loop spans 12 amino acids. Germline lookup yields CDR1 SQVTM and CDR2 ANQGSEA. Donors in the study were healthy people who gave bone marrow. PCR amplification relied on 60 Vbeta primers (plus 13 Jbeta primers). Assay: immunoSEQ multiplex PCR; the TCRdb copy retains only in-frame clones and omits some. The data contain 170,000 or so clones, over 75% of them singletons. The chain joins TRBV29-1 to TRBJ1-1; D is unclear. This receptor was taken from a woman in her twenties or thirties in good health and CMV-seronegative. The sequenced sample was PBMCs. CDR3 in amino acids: CSVEEGGLAAFF. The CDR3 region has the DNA TGCAGCGTTGAAGAGGGAGGGCTCGCAGCTTTCTTT. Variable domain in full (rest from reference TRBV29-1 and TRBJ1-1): SAVISQKPSRDICQRGTSLTIQCQVDSQVTMMFWYRQQPGQSLTLIATANQGSEATYESGFVIDKFPISRPNLTFSTLTVSNMSPEDSSIYLCSVEEGGLAAFFGQGTRLTVV.